Following are 15 T cell receptor beta chains from one sample sequenced in a study of CXCR3-negative and CXCR3-positive naive CD8 T cells. General study points: When CXCR3-positive naive cells were set against CXCR3-negative naive cells, the former had more hydrophobic TRB CDR3s.

These receptors' targets are unknown. Through 5' RACE with UMI labels, the TRB cDNA libraries were prepared. Each CDR3 protein gets one entry in TCRdb, which reprocessed the 5' RACE reads and gives no DNA. The table for this sample gives about 57,000 distinct CDR3 sequences. The sequenced sample was naive CXCR3+ CD8+ T cells from blood. Subset reported: CD45RO-CCR7+CD27+CD95- naive CD8+ T cells expressing CXCR3 (TNR3+). The receptors stem from a human donor in good health. Some clones in this sample may be carry-over from other donors' samples.

The chain has TRBV9 and TRBJ2-2. This CDR3 is built from 12 residues. Germline CDR1 reads SGDLS; CDR2 reads YYNGEE. The CDR3 protein is CASSPNTGELFF.

The chain is built from TRBV20-1 and TRBJ2-1; TCRdb returns TRBD2, unconfirmable since there is no DNA. Germline V gene data show CDR1 as DFQATT and CDR2 as SNEGSKA (reference sequence). The CDR3 sequence is 16 residues long. The CDR3 is CSASGGTSGGFNEQFF.

The rearrangement joins TRBV4-2 to TRBJ2-7; there is no DNA to check the TCRdb D call of TRBD2. CDR3 length equals 16 residues. Looked up from germline, CDR1 is LGHNA and CDR2 is YNFKEQ. CDR3 sequence: CASSQDGSGGAWEQYF.

The chain links TRBV4-1 to TRBJ2-7; the D call from TCRdb, TRBD2, cannot be confirmed without DNA. Germline-derived CDR1 and CDR2 are MGHRA and YSYEKL. The CDR3 is 15 amino acids. The CDR3 sequence is CASSPRVTGSYEQYF.

The chain employs TRBV4-3 and TRBJ2-1. The CDR3 covers 17 residues. In germline, CDR1 is LGHNA, CDR2 YSLEER. CDR3 residues: CASSQDYRGAAYNEQFF.

This chain joins TRBV5-1 and TRBJ1-4; TCRdb's D gene call, TRBD1, goes unchecked for lack of DNA. The germline gives CDR1 SGHRS, CDR2 YFSETQ. This CDR3 is built from 15 residues. CDR3 amino acids: CASSWKDGNNEKLFF. The full variable domain, with the rest looked up from reference TRBV5-1 and TRBJ1-4, is KAGVTQTPRYLIKTRGQQVTLSCSPISGHRSVSWYQQTPGQGLQFLFEYFSETQRNKGNFPGRFSGRQFSNSRSEMNVSTLELGDSALYLCASSWKDGNNEKLFFGSGTQLSVL.

The chain carries TRBV4-1 and TRBJ2-7; absent DNA, TCRdb's TRBD2 call cannot be checked. Germline V gene sequence: CDR1 MGHRA, CDR2 YSYEKL. This CDR3 region has 15 residues. The chain's CDR3 is CASSSTSGGAYEQYF.

The chain joins TRBV28 to TRBJ2-1; as DNA is missing, the TRBD1 call by TCRdb cannot be tested. There are 14 residues in the CDR3. Per the germline V gene, CDR1 is MDHEN and CDR2 is SYDVKM. CDR3 amino acids: CASSPDRGSGEQFF.

This rearrangement joins TRBV29-1 to TRBJ2-1; TCRdb's D call of TRBD1 is untestable without DNA. The CDR3 consists of 14 residues. Per germline, CDR1 SQVTM and CDR2 ANQGSEA. CDR3 sequence reads: CSARGQQTYNEQFF.

This chain joins TRBV20-1 and TRBJ1-1. Germline V gene data show CDR1 as DFQATT and CDR2 as SNEGSKA (reference sequence). This CDR3 comprises 12 residues. The CDR3 sequence is CSARSLNTEAFF.

CDR3 region: CASSFPGGNQPQHF. The rearrangement joins TRBV28 to TRBJ1-5. Germline assignment: CDR1 MDHEN and CDR2 SYDVKM. The CDR3 runs 14 residues.

The chain links TRBV18 to TRBJ1-5. This CDR3 has 15 amino acids. Germline lookup yields CDR1 KGHSH and CDR2 LQKENI. The CDR3 loop reads CASSPPGSGNQPQHF.

CDR3 sequence reads: CASSYLPKDNEQFF. The genes are TRBV7-8 and TRBJ2-1; TCRdb's D call, TRBD2, is unchecked because there is no DNA. CDR1 SGHVS and CDR2 FQNEAQ come from the germline V gene. The CDR3 totals 14 residues.

The gene calls are TRBV20-1 and TRBJ2-7; TCRdb outputs TRBD1, but without DNA this stays unchecked. This CDR3 contains 13 residues. Germline CDR1 reads DFQATT; CDR2 reads SNEGSKA (reference sequence). This CDR3 is CSERTRYSYEQYF.

The rearrangement uses TRBV12-3 or TRBV12-4 and TRBJ2-7; the D call from TCRdb, TRBD1, cannot be confirmed without DNA. This CDR3 spans 13 amino acids. This CDR3 is CASSPDRGREQYF.